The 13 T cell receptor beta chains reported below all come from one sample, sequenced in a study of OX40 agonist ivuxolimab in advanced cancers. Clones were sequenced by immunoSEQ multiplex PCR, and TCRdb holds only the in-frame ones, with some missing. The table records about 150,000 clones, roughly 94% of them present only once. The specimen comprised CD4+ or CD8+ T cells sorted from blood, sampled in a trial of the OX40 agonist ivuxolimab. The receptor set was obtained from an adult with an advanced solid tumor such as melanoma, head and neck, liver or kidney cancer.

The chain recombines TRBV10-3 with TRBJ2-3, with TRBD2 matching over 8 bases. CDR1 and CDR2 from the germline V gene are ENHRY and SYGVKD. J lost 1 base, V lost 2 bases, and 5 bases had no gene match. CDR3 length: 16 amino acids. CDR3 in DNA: TGTGCCATCAGTGAGAGGGGACTAGGGGGCACAGATACGCAGTATTTT. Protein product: CAISERGLGGTDTQYF.

The CDR3 nucleotides are TGCGCCAGCAGTGAACGGGGGTTCAACTATGGCTACACCTTC. Protein product: CASSERGFNYGYTF. V and J are TRBV10-2 and TRBJ1-2; the D gene is possibly TRBD1 (5 bases). The V end was cut by 3 bases, the J end by 2 bases, with 10 bases between. This CDR3 is 14 amino acids long. Germline loops: CDR1 WSHSY, CDR2 SAAADI.

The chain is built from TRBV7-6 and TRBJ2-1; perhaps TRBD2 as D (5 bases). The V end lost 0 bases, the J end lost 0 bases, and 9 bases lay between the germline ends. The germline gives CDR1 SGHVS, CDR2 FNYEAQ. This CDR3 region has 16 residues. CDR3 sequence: CASSLAQRNSYNEQFF. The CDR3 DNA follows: TGTGCCAGCAGCTTAGCGCAGCGGAACTCCTACAATGAGCAGTTCTTC.

The CDR3 loop is CASRNTGNTEAFF. CDR3 sequence (DNA): TGTGCCAGCAGAAACACGGGGAACACTGAAGCTTTCTTT. The chain carries TRBV6-5 and TRBJ1-1; no firm D call. The CDR3 contains 13 residues. V lost 6 bases and J lost 1, with 9 bases in between. CDR1 and CDR2 (germline): MNHEY, SVGAGI.

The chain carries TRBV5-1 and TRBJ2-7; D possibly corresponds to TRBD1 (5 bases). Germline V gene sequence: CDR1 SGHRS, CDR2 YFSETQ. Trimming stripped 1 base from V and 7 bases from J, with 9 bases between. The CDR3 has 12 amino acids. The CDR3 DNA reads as TGCGCCAGCAGCTTGCAGGGCTGGGAGCAGTACTTC. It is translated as CASSLQGWEQYF.

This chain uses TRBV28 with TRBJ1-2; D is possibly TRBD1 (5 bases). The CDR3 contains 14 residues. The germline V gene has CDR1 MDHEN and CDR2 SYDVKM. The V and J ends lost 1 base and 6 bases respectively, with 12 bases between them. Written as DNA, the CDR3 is TGTGCCAGCAGTTTATCCCGGGGGGGGGATGGCTACACCTTC. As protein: CASSLSRGGDGYTF.

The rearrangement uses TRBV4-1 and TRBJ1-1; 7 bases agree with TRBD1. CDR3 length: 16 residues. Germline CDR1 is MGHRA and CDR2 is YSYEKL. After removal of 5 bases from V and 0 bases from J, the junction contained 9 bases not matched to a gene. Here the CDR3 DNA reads TGCGCCAGCAGCGATATTCGCCAGGGGGTGAACACTGAAGCTTTCTTT. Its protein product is CASSDIRQGVNTEAFF.

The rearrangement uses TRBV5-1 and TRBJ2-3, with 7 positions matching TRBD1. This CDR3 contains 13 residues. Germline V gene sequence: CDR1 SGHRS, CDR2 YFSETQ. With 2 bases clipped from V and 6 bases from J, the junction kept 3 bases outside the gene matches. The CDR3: CASSLQGSDTQYF. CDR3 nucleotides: TGCGCCAGCAGCTTACAGGGGTCGGATACGCAGTATTTT.

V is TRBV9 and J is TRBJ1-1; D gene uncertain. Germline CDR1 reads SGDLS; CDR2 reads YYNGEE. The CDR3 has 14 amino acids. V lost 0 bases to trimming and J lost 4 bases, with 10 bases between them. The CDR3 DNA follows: TGTGCCAGCAGCGTAGTGCGGGGAGGCACTGAAGCTTTCTTT. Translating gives CASSVVRGGTEAFF.

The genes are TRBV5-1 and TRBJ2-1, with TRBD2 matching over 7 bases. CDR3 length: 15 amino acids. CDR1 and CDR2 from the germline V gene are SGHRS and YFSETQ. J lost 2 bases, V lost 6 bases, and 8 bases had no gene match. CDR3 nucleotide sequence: TGCGCCAGCACCGGGGGGTACGGCCCCTACAATGAGCAGTTCTTC. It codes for CASTGGYGPYNEQFF. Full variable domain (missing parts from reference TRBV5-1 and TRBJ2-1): KAGVTQTPRYLIKTRGQQVTLSCSPISGHRSVSWYQQTPGQGLQFLFEYFSETQRNKGNFPGRFSGRQFSNSRSEMNVSTLELGDSALYLCASTGGYGPYNEQFFGPGTRLTVL.

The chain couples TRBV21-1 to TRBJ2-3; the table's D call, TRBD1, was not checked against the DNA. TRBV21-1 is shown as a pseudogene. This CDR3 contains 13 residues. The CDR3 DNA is TGTGCCAGCAGCCCTGGCTCCTCGGATACGCAGTATTTT. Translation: CASSPGSSDTQYF.

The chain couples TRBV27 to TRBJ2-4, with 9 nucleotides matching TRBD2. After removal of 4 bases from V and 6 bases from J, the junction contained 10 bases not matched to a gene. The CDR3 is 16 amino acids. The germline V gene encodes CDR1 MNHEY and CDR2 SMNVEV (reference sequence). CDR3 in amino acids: CASSSGTSRAGNIQYF. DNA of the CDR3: TGTGCCAGCAGTTCCGGGACTAGCAGGGCGGGAAACATTCAGTACTTC.

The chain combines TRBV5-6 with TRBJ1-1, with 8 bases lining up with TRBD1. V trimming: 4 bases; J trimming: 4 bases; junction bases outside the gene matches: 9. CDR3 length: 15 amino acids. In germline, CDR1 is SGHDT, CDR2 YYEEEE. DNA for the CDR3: TGTGCCAGCAGCGCTTATCGGACAGGGACCACTGAAGCTTTCTTT. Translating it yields CASSAYRTGTTEAFF. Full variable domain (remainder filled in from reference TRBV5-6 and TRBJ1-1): DAGVTQSPTHLIKTRGQQVTLRCSPKSGHDTVSWYQQALGQGPQFIFQYYEEEERQRGNFPDRFSGHQFPNYSSELNVNALLLGDSALYLCASSAYRTGTTEAFFGQGTRLTVV.